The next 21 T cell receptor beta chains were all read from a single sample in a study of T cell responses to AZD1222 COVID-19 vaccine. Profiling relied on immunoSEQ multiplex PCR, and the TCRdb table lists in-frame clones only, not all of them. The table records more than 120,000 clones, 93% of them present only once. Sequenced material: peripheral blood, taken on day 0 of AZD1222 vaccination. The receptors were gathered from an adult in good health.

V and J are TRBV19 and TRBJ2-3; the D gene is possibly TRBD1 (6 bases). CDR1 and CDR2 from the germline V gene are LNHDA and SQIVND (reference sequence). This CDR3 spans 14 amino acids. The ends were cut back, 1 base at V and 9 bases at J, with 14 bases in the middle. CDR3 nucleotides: TGTGCCAGTAGTATAGGCAGGGGAAGCATCACGCAGTATTTT. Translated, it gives CASSIGRGSITQYF.

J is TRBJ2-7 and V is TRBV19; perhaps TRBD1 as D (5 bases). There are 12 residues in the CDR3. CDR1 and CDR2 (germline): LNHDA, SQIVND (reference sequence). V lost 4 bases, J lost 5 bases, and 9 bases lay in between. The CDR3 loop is CASSSQGNEQYF. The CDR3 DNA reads TGTGCCAGTAGTAGCCAGGGAAACGAGCAGTACTTC.

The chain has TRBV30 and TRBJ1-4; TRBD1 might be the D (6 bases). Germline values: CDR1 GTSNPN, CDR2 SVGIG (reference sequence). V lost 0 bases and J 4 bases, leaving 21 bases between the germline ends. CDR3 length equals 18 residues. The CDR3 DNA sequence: TGTGCCTGGAGTGTTGGAGGGGGAATGGTCATTGGTAATGAAAAACTGTTTTTT. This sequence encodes CAWSVGGGMVIGNEKLFF.

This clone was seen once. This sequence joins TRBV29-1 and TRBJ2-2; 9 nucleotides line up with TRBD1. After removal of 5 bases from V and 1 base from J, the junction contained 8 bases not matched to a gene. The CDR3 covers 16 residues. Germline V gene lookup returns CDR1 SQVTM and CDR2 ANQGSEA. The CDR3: CSVQPGQGMNTGELFF. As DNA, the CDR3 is TGCAGCGTTCAACCGGGACAGGGCATGAACACCGGGGAGCTGTTTTTT.

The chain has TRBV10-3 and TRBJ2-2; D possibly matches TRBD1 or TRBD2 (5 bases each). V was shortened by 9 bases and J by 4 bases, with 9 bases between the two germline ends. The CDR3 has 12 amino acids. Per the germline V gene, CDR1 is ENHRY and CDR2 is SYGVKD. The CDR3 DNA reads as TGTGCCATAGCAGGGAGCACCGGGGAGCTGTTTTTT. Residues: CAIAGSTGELFF.

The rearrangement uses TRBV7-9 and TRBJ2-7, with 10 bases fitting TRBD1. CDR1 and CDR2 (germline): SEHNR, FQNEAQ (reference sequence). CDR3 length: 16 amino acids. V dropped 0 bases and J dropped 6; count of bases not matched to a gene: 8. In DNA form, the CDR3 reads TGTGCCAGCAGCTTAGCCGGGGGGACAGGGGTCGTCGAGCAGTACTTC. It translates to CASSLAGGTGVVEQYF.

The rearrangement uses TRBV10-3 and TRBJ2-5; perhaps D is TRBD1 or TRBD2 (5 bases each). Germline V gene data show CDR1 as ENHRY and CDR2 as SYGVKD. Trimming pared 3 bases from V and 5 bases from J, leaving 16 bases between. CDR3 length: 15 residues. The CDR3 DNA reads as TGTGCCATCAGTGATCGGGACCGTGCAAGCGAGACCCAGTACTTC. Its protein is CAISDRDRASETQYF.

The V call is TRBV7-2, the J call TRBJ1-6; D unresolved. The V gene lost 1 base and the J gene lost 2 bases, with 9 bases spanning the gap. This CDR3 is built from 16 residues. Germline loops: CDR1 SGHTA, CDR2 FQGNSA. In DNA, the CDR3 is TGTGCCAGCAGCTTAGGCCACGGCCCCTATAATTCACCCCTCCACTTT. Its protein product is CASSLGHGPYNSPLHF.

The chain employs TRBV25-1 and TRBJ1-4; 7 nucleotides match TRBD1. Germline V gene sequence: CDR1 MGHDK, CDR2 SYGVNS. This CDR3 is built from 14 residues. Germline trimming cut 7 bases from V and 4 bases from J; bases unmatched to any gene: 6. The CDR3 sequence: CASNRGADNEKLFF. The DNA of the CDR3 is TGTGCCAGCAACAGGGGAGCCGATAATGAAAAACTGTTTTTT. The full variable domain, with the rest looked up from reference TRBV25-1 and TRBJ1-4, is EADIYQTPRYLVIGTGKKITLECSQTMGHDKMYWYQQDPGMELHLIHYSYGVNSTEKGDLSSESTVSRIRTEHFPLTLESARPSHTSQYLCASNRGADNEKLFFGSGTQLSVL.

For the CDR3, the DNA is TGTGCCAGCAGCTTATACAGGGGTCTGGAAGCTTTCTTT. Its protein product is CASSLYRGLEAFF. The V call is TRBV7-6, the J call TRBJ1-1; 7 bases are a match to TRBD1. CDR3 length equals 13 residues. Germline CDR1 is SGHVS and CDR2 is FNYEAQ. V shed 2 bases and J 8 bases; nucleotides not matched to a gene: 5.

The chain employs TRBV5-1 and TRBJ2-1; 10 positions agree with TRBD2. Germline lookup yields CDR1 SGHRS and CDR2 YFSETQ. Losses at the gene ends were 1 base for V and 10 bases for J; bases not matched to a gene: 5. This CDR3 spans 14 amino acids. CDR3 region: CASSLLAGEREQFF. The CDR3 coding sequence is TGCGCCAGCAGCTTGCTAGCGGGAGAGAGGGAGCAGTTCTTC.

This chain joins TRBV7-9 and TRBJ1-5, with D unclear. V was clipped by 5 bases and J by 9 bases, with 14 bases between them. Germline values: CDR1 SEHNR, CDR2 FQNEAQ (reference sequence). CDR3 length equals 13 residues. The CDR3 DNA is TGTGCCAGCAGCCCGCCGGGCTCTGCGCCCCAGCATTTT. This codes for CASSPPGSAPQHF. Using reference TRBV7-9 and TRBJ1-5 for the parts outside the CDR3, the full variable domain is DTGVSQNPRHKITKRGQNVTFRCDPISEHNRLYWYRQTLGQGPEFLTYFQNEAQLEKSRLLSDRFSAERPKGSFSTLEIQRTEQGDSAMYLCASSPPGSAPQHFGDGTRLSIL.

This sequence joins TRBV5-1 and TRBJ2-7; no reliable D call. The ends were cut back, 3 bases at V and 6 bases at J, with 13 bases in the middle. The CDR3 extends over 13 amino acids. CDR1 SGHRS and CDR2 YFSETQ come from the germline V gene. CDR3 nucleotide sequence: TGCGCCAGCAGCTCATACAGAGGACGCGAGCAGTACTTC. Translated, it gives CASSSYRGREQYF.

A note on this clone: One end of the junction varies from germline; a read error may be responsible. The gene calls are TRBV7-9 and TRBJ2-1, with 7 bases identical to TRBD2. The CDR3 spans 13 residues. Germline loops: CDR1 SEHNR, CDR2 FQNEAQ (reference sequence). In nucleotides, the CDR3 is TGTGCCAGCAGCTTAGGGGACTACGATGAGCAGTTCTTC. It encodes CASSLGDYDEQFF.

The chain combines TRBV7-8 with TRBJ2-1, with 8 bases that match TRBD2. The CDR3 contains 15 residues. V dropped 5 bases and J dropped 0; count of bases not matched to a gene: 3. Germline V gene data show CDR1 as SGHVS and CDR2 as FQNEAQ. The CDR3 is CASSETSGSYNEQFF. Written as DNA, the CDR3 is TGTGCCAGCAGCGAAACTAGCGGCTCCTACAATGAGCAGTTCTTC.

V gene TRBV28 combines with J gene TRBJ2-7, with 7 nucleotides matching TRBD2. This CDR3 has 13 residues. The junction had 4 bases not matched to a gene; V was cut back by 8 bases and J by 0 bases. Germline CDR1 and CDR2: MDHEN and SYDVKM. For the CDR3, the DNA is TGTGCCAGCGGCGGGGGTCGCTCCTACGAGCAGTACTTC. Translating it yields CASGGGRSYEQYF.

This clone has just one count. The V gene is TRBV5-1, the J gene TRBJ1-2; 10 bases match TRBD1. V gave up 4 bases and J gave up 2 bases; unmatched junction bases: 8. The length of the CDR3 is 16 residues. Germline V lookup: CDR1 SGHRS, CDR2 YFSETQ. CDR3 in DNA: TGCGCCAGCAGCACCCAGGGACAGGGGACAAACTATGGCTACACCTTC. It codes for CASSTQGQGTNYGYTF.

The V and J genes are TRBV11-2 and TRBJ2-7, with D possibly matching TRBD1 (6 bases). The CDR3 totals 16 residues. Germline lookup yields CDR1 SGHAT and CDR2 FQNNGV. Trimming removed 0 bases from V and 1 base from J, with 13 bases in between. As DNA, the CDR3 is TGTGCCAGCAGCTTAGAATACAGGGCCCTGTCCTACGAGCAGTACTTC. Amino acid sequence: CASSLEYRALSYEQYF.

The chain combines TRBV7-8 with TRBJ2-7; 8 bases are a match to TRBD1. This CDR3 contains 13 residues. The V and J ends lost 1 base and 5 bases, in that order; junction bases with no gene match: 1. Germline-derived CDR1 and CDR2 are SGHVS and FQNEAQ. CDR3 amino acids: CASSLGTGHEQYF. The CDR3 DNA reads TGTGCCAGCAGCTTAGGGACAGGGCACGAGCAGTACTTC. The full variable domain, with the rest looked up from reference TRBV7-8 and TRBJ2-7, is GAGVSQSPRYKVAKRGQDVALRCDPISGHVSLFWYQQALGQGPEFLTYFQNEAQLDKSGLPSDRFFAERPEGSVSTLKIQRTQQEDSAVYLCASSLGTGHEQYFGPGTRLTVT.

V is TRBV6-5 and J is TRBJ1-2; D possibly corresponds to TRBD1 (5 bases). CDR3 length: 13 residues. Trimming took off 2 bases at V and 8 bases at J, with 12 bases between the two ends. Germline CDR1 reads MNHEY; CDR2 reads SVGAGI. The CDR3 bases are TGTGCCAGCAGTTACCGGGGACTCCTAGGCTACACCTTC. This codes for CASSYRGLLGYTF.

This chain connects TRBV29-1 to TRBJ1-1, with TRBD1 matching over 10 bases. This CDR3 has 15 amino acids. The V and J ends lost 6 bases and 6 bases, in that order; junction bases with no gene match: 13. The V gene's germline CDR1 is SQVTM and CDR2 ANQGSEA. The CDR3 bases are TGCAGCGTGGGGACAGGGGCCAGCCTTAGTGCTGAAGCTTTCTTT. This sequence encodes CSVGTGASLSAEAFF. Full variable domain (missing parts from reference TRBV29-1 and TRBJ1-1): SAVISQKPSRDICQRGTSLTIQCQVDSQVTMMFWYRQQPGQSLTLIATANQGSEATYESGFVIDKFPISRPNLTFSTLTVSNMSPEDSSIYLCSVGTGASLSAEAFFGQGTRLTVV.